Detailed here is one T cell receptor (beta chain). The data were taken from a study of blood T cell repertoires in COVID-19. Study-wide context: PBMCs, B-cell-depleted T cells, or T cells were the source of the cDNA or gDNA that made up the material.

Methods used by the authors: Amplifying reference gene primers gave estimates of nucleated cell counts. The method was immunoSEQ multiplex PCR; TCRdb's version includes in-frame clones alone and lacks a portion of them. V and J calls and clone size are copied from that table; D and trimming were computed from the DNA. The table includes 150,000 to 200,000 clones, roughly 87% detected once. The V gene lost 10 bases and the J gene lost 3 bases, with 12 bases spanning the gap. This CDR3 spans 12 amino acids. CDR1 and CDR2 from the germline V gene are LNHDA and SQIVND (reference sequence). The receptor comes from a woman aged 70-85 years with COVID-19, enrolled during active disease. This chain connects TRBV19 to TRBJ1-2; D not certain. Specimen: peripheral blood. CDR3 in amino acids: CAITDQYYGYTF. CDR3 DNA sequence: TGTGCCATCACAGACCAATACTATGGCTACACCTTC.